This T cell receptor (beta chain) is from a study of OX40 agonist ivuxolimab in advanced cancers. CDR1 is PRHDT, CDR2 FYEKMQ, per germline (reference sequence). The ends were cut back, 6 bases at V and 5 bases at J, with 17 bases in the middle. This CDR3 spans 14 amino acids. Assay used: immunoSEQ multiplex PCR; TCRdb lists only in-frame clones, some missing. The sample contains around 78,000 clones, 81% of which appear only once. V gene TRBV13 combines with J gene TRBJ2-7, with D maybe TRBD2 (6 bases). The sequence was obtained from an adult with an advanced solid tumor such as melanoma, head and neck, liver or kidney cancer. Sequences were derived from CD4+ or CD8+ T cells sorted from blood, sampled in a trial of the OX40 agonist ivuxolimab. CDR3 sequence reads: CASSLGGPGDEQYF. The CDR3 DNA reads TGTGCCAGCAGTCTGGGGGGACCCGGCGACGAGCAGTACTTC. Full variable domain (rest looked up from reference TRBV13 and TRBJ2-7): AAGVIQSPRHLIKEKRETATLKCYPIPRHDTVYWYQQGPGQDPQFLISFYEKMQSDKGSIPDRFSAQQFSDYHSELNMSSLELGDSALYFCASSLGGPGDEQYFGPGTRLTVT.